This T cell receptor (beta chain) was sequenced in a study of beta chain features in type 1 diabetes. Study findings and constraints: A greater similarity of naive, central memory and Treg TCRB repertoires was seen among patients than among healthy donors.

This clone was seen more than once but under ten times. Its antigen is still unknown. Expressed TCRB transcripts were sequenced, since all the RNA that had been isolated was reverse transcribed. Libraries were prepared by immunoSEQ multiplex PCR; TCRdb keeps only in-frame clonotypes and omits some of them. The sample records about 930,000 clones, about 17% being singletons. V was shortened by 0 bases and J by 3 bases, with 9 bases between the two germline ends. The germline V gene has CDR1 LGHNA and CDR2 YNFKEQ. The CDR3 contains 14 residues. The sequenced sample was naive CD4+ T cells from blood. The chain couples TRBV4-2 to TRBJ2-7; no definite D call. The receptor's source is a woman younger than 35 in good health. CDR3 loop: CASSQEVANYEQYF. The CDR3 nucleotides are TGTGCCAGCAGCCAAGAGGTGGCAAACTACGAGCAGTACTTC.